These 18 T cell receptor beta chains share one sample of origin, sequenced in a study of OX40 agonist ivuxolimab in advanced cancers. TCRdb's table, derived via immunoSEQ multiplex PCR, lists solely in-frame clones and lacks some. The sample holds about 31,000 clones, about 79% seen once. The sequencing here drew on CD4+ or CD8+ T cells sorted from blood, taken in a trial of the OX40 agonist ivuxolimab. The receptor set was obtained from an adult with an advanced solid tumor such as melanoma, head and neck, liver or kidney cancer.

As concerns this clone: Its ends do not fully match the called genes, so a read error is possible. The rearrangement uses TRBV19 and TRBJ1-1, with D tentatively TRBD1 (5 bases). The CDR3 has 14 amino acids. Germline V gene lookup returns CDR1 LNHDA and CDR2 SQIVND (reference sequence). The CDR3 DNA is TGTGTCAGTAAAGAGACAGTCATGAACACTGAAGCTTTCTTT. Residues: CVSKETVMNTEAFF.

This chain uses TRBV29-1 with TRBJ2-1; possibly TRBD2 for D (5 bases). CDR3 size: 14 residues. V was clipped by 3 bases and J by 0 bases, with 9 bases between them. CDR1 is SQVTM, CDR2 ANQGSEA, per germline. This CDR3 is CSVDGGPSYNEQFF. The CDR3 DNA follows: TGCAGCGTTGATGGCGGGCCCTCCTACAATGAGCAGTTCTTC.

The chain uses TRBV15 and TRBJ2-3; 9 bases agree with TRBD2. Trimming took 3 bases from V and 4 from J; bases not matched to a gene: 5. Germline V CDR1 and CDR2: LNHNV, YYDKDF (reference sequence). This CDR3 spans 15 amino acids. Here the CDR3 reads CATSRGGGASDTQYF. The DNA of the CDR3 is TGTGCCACCAGCAGGGGCGGGGGGGCGTCAGATACGCAGTATTTT.

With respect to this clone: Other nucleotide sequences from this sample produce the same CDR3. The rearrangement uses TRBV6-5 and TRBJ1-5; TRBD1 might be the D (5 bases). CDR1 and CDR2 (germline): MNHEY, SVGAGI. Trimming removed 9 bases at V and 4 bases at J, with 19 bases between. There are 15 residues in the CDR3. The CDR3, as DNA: TGTGCCAGTAGTCTCGACAGAAACCTAAATCAGCCCCAGCATTTT. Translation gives CASSLDRNLNQPQHF.

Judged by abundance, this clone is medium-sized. The CDR3 protein is CASSFLQGANYGYTF. DNA of the CDR3: TGTGCCAGCAGTTTCCTACAGGGGGCAAACTATGGCTACACCTTC. This sequence joins TRBV28 and TRBJ1-2, with TRBD1 matching 9 bases. This CDR3 contains 15 residues. The ends lost 3 bases at V and 2 bases at J; junction bases unmatched: 4. From germline, CDR1 is MDHEN and CDR2 SYDVKM.

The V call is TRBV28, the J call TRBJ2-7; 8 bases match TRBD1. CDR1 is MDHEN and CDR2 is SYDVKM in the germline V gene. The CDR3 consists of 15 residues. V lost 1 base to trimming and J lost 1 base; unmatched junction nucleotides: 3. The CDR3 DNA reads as TGTGCCAGCAGTTTATTGGGACAGGTTTCCTACGAGCAGTACTTC. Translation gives CASSLLGQVSYEQYF.

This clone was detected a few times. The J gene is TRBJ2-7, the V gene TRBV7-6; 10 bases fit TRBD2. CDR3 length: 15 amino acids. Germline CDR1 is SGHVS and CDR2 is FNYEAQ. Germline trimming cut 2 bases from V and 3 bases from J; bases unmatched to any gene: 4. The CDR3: CASSLTSGTYYEQYF. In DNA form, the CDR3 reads TGTGCCAGCAGCTTAACTAGCGGGACATACTACGAGCAGTACTTC.

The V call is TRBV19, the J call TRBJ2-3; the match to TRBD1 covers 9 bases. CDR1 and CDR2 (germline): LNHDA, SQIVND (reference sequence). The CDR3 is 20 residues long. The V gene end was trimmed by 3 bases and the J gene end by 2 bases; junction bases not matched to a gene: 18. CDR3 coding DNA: TGTGCCAGTAGTATTGTTCGTCCCCTGAGAACAGGGGGCCTCACAGATACGCAGTATTTT. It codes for CASSIVRPLRTGGLTDTQYF. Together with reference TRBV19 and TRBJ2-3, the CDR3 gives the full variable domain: DGGITQSPKYLFRKEGQNVTLSCEQNLNHDAMYWYRQDPGQGLRLIYYSQIVNDFQKGDIAEGYSVSREKKESFPLTVTSAQKNPTAFYLCASSIVRPLRTGGLTDTQYFGPGTRLTVL.

CDR3 loop: CASSRKGGETQYF. For the CDR3, the DNA is TGCGCCAGCAGTCGAAAGGGTGGAGAGACCCAGTACTTC. V and J are TRBV23-1 and TRBJ2-5; D remains unclear. TRBV23-1 is noted as an ORF with a role that remains uncertain. V was trimmed by 4 bases and J by 4 bases, leaving 10 bases between them. The CDR3 has 13 residues.

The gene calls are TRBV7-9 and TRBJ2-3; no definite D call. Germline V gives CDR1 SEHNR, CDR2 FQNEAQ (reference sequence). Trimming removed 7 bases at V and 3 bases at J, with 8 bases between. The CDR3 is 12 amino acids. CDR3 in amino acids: CASTWSTDTQYF. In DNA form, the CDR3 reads TGTGCCAGCACCTGGTCGACAGATACGCAGTATTTT.

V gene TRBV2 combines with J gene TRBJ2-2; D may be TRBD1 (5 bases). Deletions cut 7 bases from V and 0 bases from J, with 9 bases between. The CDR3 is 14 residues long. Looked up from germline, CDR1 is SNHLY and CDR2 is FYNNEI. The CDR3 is CASKTGANTGELFF. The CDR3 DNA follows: TGTGCCAGCAAAACAGGCGCGAACACCGGGGAGCTGTTTTTT.

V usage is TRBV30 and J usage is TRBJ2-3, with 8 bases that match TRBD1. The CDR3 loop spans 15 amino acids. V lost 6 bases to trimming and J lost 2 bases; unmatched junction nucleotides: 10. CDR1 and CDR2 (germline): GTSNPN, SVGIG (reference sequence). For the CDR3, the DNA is TGTGCCTGCACGGGGGACAGGAGGTTCACAGATACGCAGTATTTT. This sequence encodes CACTGDRRFTDTQYF.

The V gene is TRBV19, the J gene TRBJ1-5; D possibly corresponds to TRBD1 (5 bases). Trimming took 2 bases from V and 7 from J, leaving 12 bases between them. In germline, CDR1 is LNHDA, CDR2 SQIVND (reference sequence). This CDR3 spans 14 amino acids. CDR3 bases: TGTGCCAGTAGTATATGGGACGAGACCCAGCCCCAGCATTTT. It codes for CASSIWDETQPQHF.

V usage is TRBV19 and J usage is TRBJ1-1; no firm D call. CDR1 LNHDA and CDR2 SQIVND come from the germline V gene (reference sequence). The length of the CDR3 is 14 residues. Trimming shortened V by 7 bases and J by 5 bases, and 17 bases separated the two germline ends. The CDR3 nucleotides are TGTGCCAGTATGGGCAGAGGGCGAGGGACTGAAGCTTTCTTT. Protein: CASMGRGRGTEAFF.

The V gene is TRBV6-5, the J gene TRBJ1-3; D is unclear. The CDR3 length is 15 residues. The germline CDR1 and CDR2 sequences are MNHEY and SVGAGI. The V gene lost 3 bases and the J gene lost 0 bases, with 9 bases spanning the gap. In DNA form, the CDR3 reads TGTGCCAGCAGTTATAAGCGGATCTCTGGAAACACCATATATTTT. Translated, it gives CASSYKRISGNTIYF.

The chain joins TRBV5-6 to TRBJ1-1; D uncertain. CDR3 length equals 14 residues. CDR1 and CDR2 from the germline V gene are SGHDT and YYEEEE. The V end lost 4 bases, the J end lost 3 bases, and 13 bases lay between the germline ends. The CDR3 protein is CASSLLQADTEAFF. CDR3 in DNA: TGTGCCAGCAGCCTACTCCAAGCGGACACTGAAGCTTTCTTT.

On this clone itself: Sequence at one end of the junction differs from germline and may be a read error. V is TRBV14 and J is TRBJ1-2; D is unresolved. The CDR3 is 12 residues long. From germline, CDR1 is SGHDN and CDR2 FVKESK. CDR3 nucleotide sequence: TGTGCCAGTAGCCACAGTAACTATGGCTACACCTTC. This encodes CASSHSNYGYTF.

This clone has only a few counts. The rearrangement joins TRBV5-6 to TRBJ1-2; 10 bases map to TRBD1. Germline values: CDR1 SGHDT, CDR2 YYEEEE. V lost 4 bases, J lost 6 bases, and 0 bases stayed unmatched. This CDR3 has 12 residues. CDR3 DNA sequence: TGTGCCAGCAGCGACAGGGGGCATGGCTACACCTTC. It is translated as CASSDRGHGYTF.